This paragraph reports one T cell receptor (beta chain). The sample is drawn from a study of T cell responses to AZD1222 COVID-19 vaccine. Clones were read by immunoSEQ multiplex PCR, and TCRdb kept only the in-frame ones, dropping some. Of 120,000 or so clones in the sample, 90% were seen once. The V and J ends lost 1 base and 0 bases, in that order; junction bases with no gene match: 8. This CDR3 is 17 amino acids long. From germline, CDR1 is SGHRS and CDR2 YFSETQ. The chain employs TRBV5-1 and TRBJ2-3, with 7 bases matching TRBD2. Sequenced here: peripheral blood, sampled on day 0 of AZD1222 vaccination. The sequence was obtained from an adult in good health. CDR3 DNA sequence: TGCGCCAGCAGCTTGTTCTTAGCGGGTACTAGCACAGATACGCAGTATTTT. Translated, it gives CASSLFLAGTSTDTQYF.